This is a list of T cell receptor beta chains from one sample in a study of cytomegalovirus exposure and HLA in healthy donors. Sequencing was performed with immunoSEQ multiplex PCR; in TCRdb, only in-frame clones are kept and a portion is missing. The sample has under 150,000 clones, 80% to 90% seen once. Sequenced material: PBMCs. These receptors all stem from a man between 50 and 59 years old in good health and CMV-seronegative. Each CDR3 is given with its conserved first and last residue. D genes are given only for firm matches. Clone size is not always given. Where it is, it says once, few, many or a class for expanded clones.

V: TRBV10-1; J: TRBJ2-1; size: -; D: -; DNA: TGCGCCAGCAGTGAGTCGACACGTACCTACAATGAGCAGTTCTTC; CDR3: CASSESTRTYNEQFF
V: TRBV4-1; J: TRBJ1-1; size: -; D: TRBD1; DNA: TGCGCCAGCAGCCATCAGGGGGCGCGGTCTGAAGCTTTCTTT; CDR3: CASSHQGARSEAFF
V: TRBV5-1; J: TRBJ1-2; size: -; D: -; DNA: TGCGCCAGCAGCCCCGAAGGGGCTAGATATGGCTACACCTTC; CDR3: CASSPEGARYGYTF
V: TRBV27; J: TRBJ1-6; size: -; D: TRBD1; DNA: TGTGCCAGCAGTTTCGGGACAGAATCACCCCTCCACTTT; CDR3: CASSFGTESPLHF
V: TRBV7-9; J: TRBJ1-3; size: -; D: -; DNA: TGTGCCAGCAGCGCGGGACTGACCTCTGGAAACACCATATATTTT; CDR3: CASSAGLTSGNTIYF
V: TRBV29-1; J: TRBJ2-5; size: -; D: -; DNA: TGCAGCGTTGAAGATCGAGGCGACCGGGAGACCCAGTACTTC; CDR3: CSVEDRGDRETQYF
V: TRBV7-2; J: TRBJ1-2; size: -; D: -; DNA: TGTGCCAGCAGCTTATTCGGGAGGGACGATGGCTACACCTTC; CDR3: CASSLFGRDDGYTF
V: TRBV5-5; J: TRBJ2-7; size: -; D: -; DNA: TGTGCCAGCAGCACAAGACAGGTCGGGCAGTACTTC; CDR3: CASSTRQVGQYF
V: TRBV29-1; J: TRBJ1-1; size: -; D: TRBD1; DNA: TGCAGCGTTGAAGTCCGAGGGACAGCGAACACTGAAGCTTTCTTT; CDR3: CSVEVRGTANTEAFF
V: TRBV18; J: TRBJ2-7; size: -; D: -; DNA: TGTGCCAGCTCACCAGGGCCAGGGAGGTCCTACGAGCAGTACTTC; CDR3: CASSPGPGRSYEQYF
V: TRBV2; J: TRBJ2-7; size: -; D: TRBD1; DNA: TGTGCCAGCAGTGAGGGACAGGGGACGTACGAGCAGTACTTC; CDR3: CASSEGQGTYEQYF
V: TRBV7-9; J: TRBJ2-7; size: -; D: -; DNA: TGTGCCAGCAGCCCTTGGGGGCTGTCCGACGAGCAGTACTTC; CDR3: CASSPWGLSDEQYF
V: TRBV15; J: TRBJ2-2; size: -; D: -; DNA: TGTGCCACCAGCAGAAAGGGACACTCGAGGAACACCGGGGAGCTGTTTTTT; CDR3: CATSRKGHSRNTGELFF
V: TRBV7-3; J: TRBJ2-2; size: -; D: -; DNA: TGTGCCAGCAGCTCGCAGGGGGGCACCGGGGAGCTGTTTTTT; CDR3: CASSSQGGTGELFF
V: TRBV4-3; J: TRBJ2-2; size: few; D: TRBD1; DNA: TGCGCCAGCAGCCAAGATCTTCGGGGGACAGGGTCGGACACCGGGGAGCTGTTTTTT; CDR3: CASSQDLRGTGSDTGELFF
V: TRBV2; J: TRBJ1-1; size: -; D: TRBD1; DNA: TGTGCCAGCAGTCTCACAGGGGGTATGGGTGAAGCTTTCTTT; CDR3: CASSLTGGMGEAFF
V: TRBV6-1; J: TRBJ1-2; size: -; D: TRBD1; DNA: TGTGCCAGCAGTGTATCACAGGGGTTTTATGGCTACACCTTC; CDR3: CASSVSQGFYGYTF
V: TRBV30; J: TRBJ1-4; size: -; D: -; DNA: TGTGCCTGGATGGTCGGAAAACTGTTTTTT; CDR3: CAWMVGKLFF
V: TRBV18; J: TRBJ1-5; size: -; D: -; DNA: TGTGCCAGCTCACCGACAGATAATCAGCCCCAGCATTTT; CDR3: CASSPTDNQPQHF
V: TRBV2; J: TRBJ2-7; size: -; D: -; DNA: TGTGCCAGCAGTGCCCTCAACTTGAACTCCTACGAGCAGTACTTC; CDR3: CASSALNLNSYEQYF
V: TRBV27; J: TRBJ2-5; size: -; D: TRBD2; DNA: TGTGCCAGCAGTCCTAGGTCTAGCGGGGGGGCGGAGGGGATAACCCAGTACTTC; CDR3: CASSPRSSGGAEGITQYF
V: TRBV6-5; J: TRBJ1-2; size: -; D: -; DNA: TGTGCCAGCATTCCTAAACAGGGTCGCGGCTACACCTTC; CDR3: CASIPKQGRGYTF
V: TRBV19; J: TRBJ1-1; size: -; D: TRBD1; DNA: TGTGCCAGTAGCGGGACAGGGGTCCGCATGAACACTGAAGCTTTCTTT; CDR3: CASSGTGVRMNTEAFF
V: TRBV5-1; J: TRBJ2-7; size: few; D: TRBD1; DNA: TGCGCCAGCAGTATGGGACAGGGGGCGACGTACGAGCAGTACTTC; CDR3: CASSMGQGATYEQYF
V: TRBV4-2; J: TRBJ2-2; size: -; D: TRBD2; DNA: TGTGCCAGCAGCCCCCCGGGACTAGCTGGGACCGGGGAGCTGTTTTTT; CDR3: CASSPPGLAGTGELFF
V: TRBV19; J: TRBJ2-1; size: -; D: TRBD2; DNA: TGTGCCAGCAAGACTAGCGGGGGTTACAATGAGCAGTTCTTC; CDR3: CASKTSGGYNEQFF
V: TRBV6-5; J: TRBJ2-7; size: -; D: TRBD1; DNA: TGTGCCAGCAGTTACGCGGACAGGAGCTACGAGCAGTACTTC; CDR3: CASSYADRSYEQYF
V: TRBV7-2; J: TRBJ1-5; size: -; D: -; DNA: TGTGCCAGCAGCCCACAGGTTTATAGCAATCAGCCCCAGCATTTT; CDR3: CASSPQVYSNQPQHF
V: TRBV11-2; J: TRBJ1-4; size: -; D: -; DNA: TGTGCCAGCAGCACCGGGTTGGGGGCGGAACTGTTTTTT; CDR3: CASSTGLGAELFF